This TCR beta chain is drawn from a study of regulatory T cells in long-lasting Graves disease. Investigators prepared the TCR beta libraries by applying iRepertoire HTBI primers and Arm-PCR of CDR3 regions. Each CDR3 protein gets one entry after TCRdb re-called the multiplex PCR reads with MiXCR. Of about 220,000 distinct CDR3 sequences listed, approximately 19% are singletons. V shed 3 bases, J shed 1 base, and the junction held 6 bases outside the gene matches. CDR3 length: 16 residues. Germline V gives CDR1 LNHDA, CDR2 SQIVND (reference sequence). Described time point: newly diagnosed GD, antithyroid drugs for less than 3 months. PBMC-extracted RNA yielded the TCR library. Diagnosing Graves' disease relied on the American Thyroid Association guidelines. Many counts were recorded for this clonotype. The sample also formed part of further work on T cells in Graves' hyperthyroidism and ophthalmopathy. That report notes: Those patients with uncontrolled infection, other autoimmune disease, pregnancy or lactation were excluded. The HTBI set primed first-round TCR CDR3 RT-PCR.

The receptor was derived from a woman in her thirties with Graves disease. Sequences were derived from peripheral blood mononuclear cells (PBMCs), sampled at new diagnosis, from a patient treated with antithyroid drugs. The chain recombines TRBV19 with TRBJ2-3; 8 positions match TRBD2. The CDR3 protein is CASSIRSGGRTDTQYF. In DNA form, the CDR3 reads TGTGCCAGTAGTATTCGAAGCGGGGGCCGCACAGATACGCAGTATTTT. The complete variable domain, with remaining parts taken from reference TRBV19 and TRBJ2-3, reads DGGITQSPKYLFRKEGQNVTLSCEQNLNHDAMYWYRQDPGQGLRLIYYSQIVNDFQKGDIAEGYSVSREKKESFPLTVTSAQKNPTAFYLCASSIRSGGRTDTQYFGPGTRLTVL.